These T cell receptor beta chains were read from a single sample in a study of T cells in narcolepsy. TCRdb's table, derived via immunoSEQ multiplex PCR, lists solely in-frame clones and lacks some. The sample contains tens of thousands of clones, about three quarters of which appear only once. Source material: CD45RA- memory CD4+ T cells from PBMCs. The receptors stem from a human donor with narcolepsy. Each CDR3 is given with its conserved first and last residue. A D gene is named only where the DNA matches it firmly. The listing skips clone size in some rows; elsewhere it reads once, few, many or a size class.

>NA|TRBJ2-2|TRBV18|NA
CASSNQGFTGELFF
TGTGCCAGCTCAAACCAGGGATTCACCGGGGAGCTGTTTTTT
>TRBD1|TRBJ1-2|TRBV19|NA
CASSRGTGDNYGYTF
TGTGCCAGTAGTAGAGGGACAGGTGATAACTATGGCTACACCTTC
>TRBD1|TRBJ1-1|TRBV2|NA
CASRVYGQGSTEAFF
TGTGCCAGCAGGGTTTATGGACAGGGGAGTACTGAAGCTTTCTTT
>NA|TRBJ2-3|TRBV30|NA
CAWTRGQRLNTDTQYF
TGTGCCTGGACCCGAGGGCAGCGGTTAAACACAGATACGCAGTATTTT
>NA|TRBJ1-2|TRBV6-1|NA
CASSGQEECRKNYGYTF
TGTGCCAGCAGTGGGCAGGAGGAATGTAGAAAGAACTATGGCTACACCTTC
>TRBD1|TRBJ1-6|TRBV2|few
CASVRDSKNSPLHF
TGTGCCAGCGTACGGGACAGTAAGAATTCACCCCTCCACTTT
>TRBD1|TRBJ1-2|TRBV28|once
CASSGSGTGADGYTF
TGTGCCAGCAGTGGGTCCGGGACAGGGGCGGACGGCTACACCTTC
>TRBD2|TRBJ2-3|TRBV5-6|NA
CASSLKRGASDTQYF
TGTGCCAGCAGCTTGAAGCGGGGGGCCTCAGATACGCAGTATTTT
>NA|TRBJ1-1|TRBV9|NA
CASSVDLKNTEAFF
TGTGCCAGCAGCGTAGACCTCAAGAACACTGAAGCCTTCTTT
>NA|TRBJ1-1|TRBV5-4|NA
CASSPDRTSYGTEAFF
TGTGCCAGCAGCCCGGACAGAACCAGCTATGGCACTGAAGCTTTCTTT
>NA|TRBJ2-1|TRBV11-2|NA
CASSPRLDRTFGNEQFF
TGTGCCAGCAGTCCTCGGTTGGACAGAACCTTCGGGAATGAGCAGTTCTTC
>NA|TRBJ2-7|TRBV5-5|NA
CASSLDVFSYEQYF
TGTGCCAGCAGCTTAGACGTATTCTCCTACGAGCAGTACTTC
>NA|TRBJ1-5|TRBV21-1|NA
CASSNREVKGNQPQHF
TGTGCCAGCAGCAACAGGGAAGTCAAGGGCAATCAGCCCCAGCATTTT
>TRBD1|TRBJ1-1|TRBV4-2|NA
CASSQVPGQGAEAFF
TGTGCCAGCAGCCAGGTACCGGGACAGGGGGCTGAAGCTTTCTTT
>NA|TRBJ2-1|TRBV11-3|NA
CASSSGSSYNEQFF
TGTGCCAGCAGCTCCGGGAGTAGCTACAATGAGCAGTTCTTC
>TRBD1|TRBJ1-1|TRBV19|NA
CASSTPRISGQGNGAFF
TGTGCCAGTAGTACCCCACGAATATCCGGACAGGGAAACGGGGCTTTCTTT
>NA|TRBJ1-3|TRBV6-6|NA
CASSYRGSSGNTIYF
TGTGCCAGCAGTTACCGTGGGAGCTCTGGAAACACCATATATTTT
>NA|TRBJ2-1|TRBV21-1|NA
CASSIPSRPHFKGSYNEQFF
TGTGCCAGCAGCATACCTTCTCGGCCTCACTTTAAGGGGTCCTACAATGAGCAGTTCTTC
>NA|TRBJ1-1|TRBV6-5|NA
CASRAAEAFF
TGTGCCAGCCGGGCGGCCGAAGCTTTCTTT
>NA|TRBJ1-2|TRBV7-9|NA
CASTLSGYNYGYTF
TGTGCCAGCACCCTCTCAGGGTACAACTATGGCTACACCTTC
>NA|TRBJ1-4|TRBV7-2|NA
CASSLRAGTEGKLFF
TGTGCCAGCAGCTTAAGGGCTGGGACGGAGGGAAAACTGTTTTTT
>NA|TRBJ1-5|TRBV15|NA
CATSAQVSNQPQHF
TGTGCCACCAGCGCACAGGTGAGCAATCAGCCCCAGCATTTT
>NA|TRBJ1-1|TRBV5-4|NA
CASRPDSSHSAFF
TGTGCCAGCAGGCCAGACAGCTCCCACTCGGCTTTCTTT
>TRBD2|TRBJ2-3|TRBV5-6|NA
CASSPTNFSGWVDTQYF
TGTGCCAGCAGCCCGACGAACTTTAGCGGGTGGGTGGATACGCAGTATTTT
>NA|TRBJ1-5|TRBV16|few
CASSQSGGSNQPQHF
TGTGCCAGCAGCCAATCGGGGGGGAGCAATCAGCCCCAGCATTTT
>TRBD1|TRBJ2-3|TRBV7-6|NA
CASSRLVGTGGFRGTDTQYF
TGTGCCAGCAGCCGCCTAGTTGGGACAGGGGGGTTCCGGGGCACAGATACGCAGTATTTT
>NA|TRBJ1-2|TRBV6-6|few
CASSYSRGQLYGYTF
TGTGCCAGCAGTTACTCCAGAGGGCAGCTGTATGGCTACACCTTC
>TRBD2|TRBJ2-3|TRBV2|NA
CAVQEGTSGMADTQYF
TGTGCCGTTCAGGAAGGGACTAGCGGGATGGCAGATACGCAGTATTTT
>TRBD1|TRBJ1-1|TRBV6-5|NA
CASSYGGTATEAFF
TGTGCCAGCAGTTACGGGGGGACAGCCACTGAAGCTTTCTTT
>NA|TRBJ1-5|TRBV27|NA
CASSFDRNQPQHF
TGTGCCAGCAGTTTCGACCGCAATCAGCCCCAGCATTTT
>NA|TRBJ2-7|TRBV19|medium-sized
CASSFGDPTYEQYF
TGTGCCAGTAGTTTCGGGGACCCCACCTACGAGCAGTACTTC
>NA|TRBJ2-2|TRBV30|NA
CAWKGGKTNTGELFF
TGTGCCTGGAAGGGGGGGAAGACGAACACCGGGGAGCTGTTTTTT
>NA|TRBJ1-1|TRBV11-1|NA
CASSLGLRGDLNTEAFF
TGTGCCAGCAGCTTAGGTTTGAGAGGAGATTTGAACACTGAAGCTTTCTTT
>NA|TRBJ1-1|TRBV28|NA
CASSPQGQTEAFF
TGTGCCAGCAGTCCCCAGGGGCAGACTGAAGCTTTCTTT
>TRBD1|TRBJ1-5|TRBV2|NA
CASEPGQYEQPQHF
TGTGCCAGTGAACCGGGACAGTATGAACAGCCCCAGCATTTT
>TRBD2|TRBJ2-5|TRBV30|NA
CAWSWTSGKETQYF
TGTGCCTGGAGTTGGACTAGCGGCAAAGAGACCCAGTACTTC
>TRBD1|TRBJ2-1|TRBV5-1|NA
CASSVGQGGNEQFF
TGCGCCAGCAGCGTCGGACAGGGGGGGAATGAGCAGTTCTTC
>NA|TRBJ1-5|TRBV27|once
CASSSRYSNQPQHF
TGTGCCAGCAGTTCCAGATATAGCAATCAGCCCCAGCATTTT
>NA|TRBJ1-5|TRBV2|NA
CASSYDRTYSNQPQHF
TGTGCCAGCAGTTATGACAGGACTTATAGCAATCAGCCCCAGCATTTT
>NA|TRBJ2-7|TRBV5-1|NA
CASRRTGGGHEQYF
TGCGCCAGCAGACGGACTGGCGGGGGCCACGAGCAGTACTTC
>TRBD1|TRBJ2-3|TRBV6-1|once
CASRPGQGPDTQYF
TGTGCCAGCAGACCGGGACAGGGCCCAGATACGCAGTATTTT
>TRBD2|TRBJ2-3|TRBV29-1|NA
CSVVGLAESTDTQYF
TGCAGCGTTGTCGGGCTAGCGGAATCCACAGATACGCAGTATTTT
>NA|TRBJ2-7|TRBV7-8|NA
CASSLGLGGVHSYEQYF
TGTGCCAGCAGCTTAGGGCTTGGGGGAGTGCACTCCTACGAGCAGTACTTC
>TRBD1|TRBJ1-2|TRBV5-1|NA
CASSLEGQDGYTF
TGCGCCAGCAGCTTGGAGGGACAGGATGGCTACACCTTC
>TRBD2|TRBJ2-5|TRBV29-1|NA
CSVEIGGGEQYF
TGCAGCGTAGAAATTGGGGGAGGGGAGCAGTACTTC
>NA|TRBJ1-4|TRBV9|NA
CASSERGREKLFF
TGTGCCAGCAGCGAGAGGGGAAGGGAAAAACTGTTTTTT
>TRBD1|TRBJ2-6|TRBV13|NA
CASSSRDRGLVLSGANVLTF
TGTGCCAGCAGCTCGCGGGACAGGGGGCTGGTTTTGTCTGGGGCCAACGTCCTGACTTTC
>NA|TRBJ2-4|TRBV14|NA
CASSQGAGNIQYF
TGTGCCAGCAGCCAAGGGGCAGGGAACATTCAGTACTTC
>TRBD1|TRBJ1-3|TRBV2|NA
CASSVTGAGNTIYF
TGTGCCAGCAGTGTGACAGGGGCTGGAAACACCATATATTTT
>NA|TRBJ1-2|TRBV29-1|NA
CSVDPLGEVRGYTF
TGCAGCGTTGATCCCCTGGGAGAGGTGCGGGGCTACACCTTC
>TRBD1|TRBJ2-7|TRBV14|few
CASSSDRGNLHEQYF
TGTGCCAGCAGCTCGGACAGGGGAAATCTCCACGAGCAGTACTTC
>NA|TRBJ1-5|TRBV7-2|NA
CASTASGLGNQPQHF
TGTGCCAGCACCGCGTCAGGGTTGGGCAATCAGCCCCAGCATTTT